The rows below give T cell receptor beta chains drawn from one sample of a study of cytomegalovirus exposure and HLA in healthy donors. Method: immunoSEQ multiplex PCR; TCRdb's copy keeps in-frame clones and lacks some. Here the sample spans 150,000 to 200,000 clones, around 79% being singletons. Sequences were obtained from PBMCs. The receptors here all came from a woman aged 50 to 60 in good health and CMV-seropositive. The CDR3 runs from the conserved cysteine through the conserved F or W. The D gene is left open where the match is weak. The size field is filled for only some rows; it gives once, few, many or a size class.

V gene: TRBV28; D gene: TRBD1; J gene: TRBJ2-5; clone size: NA; CDR3 protein: CASSSVNRGLQETQYF; CDR3 DNA: TGTGCCAGCAGTTCCGTCAACAGGGGGCTTCAAGAGACCCAGTACTTC
V gene: TRBV6-1; D gene: NA; J gene: TRBJ1-5; clone size: NA; CDR3 protein: CASSRLMSNQPQHF; CDR3 DNA: TGTGCCAGCAGCAGGTTAATGAGCAATCAGCCCCAGCATTTT
V gene: TRBV28; D gene: TRBD1; J gene: TRBJ1-3; clone size: few; CDR3 protein: CASSSTRTGGNTIYF; CDR3 DNA: TGTGCCAGCAGTTCCACCAGGACAGGGGGAAACACCATATATTTT
V gene: TRBV5-1; D gene: TRBD2; J gene: TRBJ2-5; clone size: NA; CDR3 protein: CASRRTSLLETQYF; CDR3 DNA: TGCGCCAGCAGGCGGACTAGCCTATTGGAGACCCAGTACTTC
V gene: TRBV2; D gene: NA; J gene: TRBJ2-7; clone size: NA; CDR3 protein: CASSPRRGGGEGSYEQYF; CDR3 DNA: TGTGCCAGCAGTCCCCGAAGAGGAGGGGGCGAGGGGTCCTACGAGCAGTACTTC
V gene: TRBV7-8; D gene: NA; J gene: TRBJ1-1; clone size: NA; CDR3 protein: CASSITSSGTEAFF; CDR3 DNA: TGTGCCAGCAGCATTACGTCCAGTGGCACTGAAGCTTTCTTT
V gene: TRBV20-1; D gene: TRBD2; J gene: TRBJ2-3; clone size: NA; CDR3 protein: CSAKTSGRTYF; CDR3 DNA: TGCAGTGCAAAGACTAGCGGGAGGACATATTTT
V gene: TRBV7-2; D gene: NA; J gene: TRBJ1-6; clone size: NA; CDR3 protein: CASSLSRGVNSPLHF; CDR3 DNA: TGTGCCAGCAGCTTATCCCGTGGAGTGAATTCACCCCTCCACTTT
V gene: TRBV4-1; D gene: TRBD2; J gene: TRBJ2-3; clone size: NA; CDR3 protein: CASSQVGTSGGLSTDTQYF; CDR3 DNA: TGCGCCAGCAGCCAAGTGGGGACTAGCGGGGGATTAAGCACAGATACGCAGTATTTT
V gene: TRBV13; D gene: TRBD2; J gene: TRBJ2-1; clone size: NA; CDR3 protein: CASSPELAGGFGEQFF; CDR3 DNA: TGTGCCAGCAGCCCCGAACTAGCGGGAGGTTTCGGGGAGCAGTTCTTC
V gene: TRBV19; D gene: TRBD1; J gene: TRBJ2-6; clone size: NA; CDR3 protein: CATHRGDPSGANVLTF; CDR3 DNA: TGTGCCACTCACAGGGGGGACCCCTCTGGGGCCAACGTCCTGACTTTC
V gene: TRBV4-1; D gene: TRBD1; J gene: TRBJ2-2; clone size: few; CDR3 protein: CASSQWTGDTGELFF; CDR3 DNA: TGCGCCAGCAGCCAGTGGACAGGGGATACCGGGGAGCTGTTTTTT
V gene: TRBV9; D gene: TRBD2; J gene: TRBJ2-3; clone size: NA; CDR3 protein: CASSVAASGRGDTQYF; CDR3 DNA: TGTGCCAGCAGCGTAGCGGCTAGCGGGAGGGGGGATACGCAGTATTTT
V gene: TRBV4-3; D gene: NA; J gene: TRBJ2-6; clone size: once; CDR3 protein: CASSYRSSGANVLTF; CDR3 DNA: TGCGCCAGCAGCTACCGGAGCTCTGGGGCCAACGTCCTGACTTTC
V gene: TRBV13; D gene: NA; J gene: TRBJ1-1; clone size: NA; CDR3 protein: CASSYEQLNTEAFF; CDR3 DNA: TGTGCCAGCAGCTATGAACAGCTTAACACTGAAGCTTTCTTT
V gene: TRBV4-1; D gene: TRBD2; J gene: TRBJ2-7; clone size: NA; CDR3 protein: CASSQGPVQVAGGMEQYF; CDR3 DNA: TGCGCCAGCAGCCAAGGGCCCGTGCAGGTAGCGGGAGGGATGGAGCAGTACTTC
V gene: TRBV11-3; D gene: NA; J gene: TRBJ1-6; clone size: NA; CDR3 protein: CASSSDSKNSPLHF; CDR3 DNA: TGTGCCAGCAGCTCGGACAGTAAGAATTCACCCCTCCACTTT
V gene: TRBV7-2; D gene: NA; J gene: TRBJ1-1; clone size: NA; CDR3 protein: CAGRVLMNTEAFF; CDR3 DNA: TGTGCAGGCAGGGTTCTCATGAACACTGAAGCTTTCTTT
V gene: TRBV9; D gene: NA; J gene: TRBJ1-3; clone size: NA; CDR3 protein: CASSVDLPGRAGSSGNTIYF; CDR3 DNA: TGTGCCAGCAGCGTAGACCTTCCCGGACGAGCCGGGAGCTCTGGAAACACCATATATTTT
V gene: TRBV28; D gene: TRBD1; J gene: TRBJ2-3; clone size: NA; CDR3 protein: CASHSTGRSSDTQYF; CDR3 DNA: TGTGCCAGCCACTCGACAGGGAGATCGTCAGATACGCAGTATTTT
V gene: TRBV15; D gene: NA; J gene: TRBJ1-1; clone size: NA; CDR3 protein: CATSRDYRDTEAFF; CDR3 DNA: TGTGCCACCAGCAGAGATTACAGGGATACTGAAGCTTTCTTT
V gene: TRBV6-5; D gene: TRBD1; J gene: TRBJ1-2; clone size: NA; CDR3 protein: CASSYEGQGAYGYTF; CDR3 DNA: TGTGCCAGCAGTTACGAGGGACAGGGGGCCTATGGCTACACCTTC
V gene: TRBV5-5; D gene: NA; J gene: TRBJ2-6; clone size: NA; CDR3 protein: CASSLHGSGANVLTF; CDR3 DNA: TGTGCCAGCAGCCTCCACGGGTCTGGGGCCAACGTCCTGACTTTC
V gene: TRBV28; D gene: NA; J gene: TRBJ2-7; clone size: NA; CDR3 protein: CASSPGGYEQYF; CDR3 DNA: TGTGCCAGCAGCCCGGGTGGCTACGAGCAGTACTTC
V gene: TRBV4-1; D gene: NA; J gene: TRBJ2-3; clone size: NA; CDR3 protein: CASSQEPRADTQYF; CDR3 DNA: TGCGCCAGCAGCCAAGAACCCAGGGCTGATACGCAGTATTTT
V gene: TRBV5-4; D gene: NA; J gene: TRBJ2-7; clone size: NA; CDR3 protein: CASSYRGREFSYEQYF; CDR3 DNA: TGTGCCAGCAGTTACCGGGGGCGGGAGTTTTCCTACGAGCAGTACTTC
V gene: TRBV19; D gene: NA; J gene: TRBJ1-1; clone size: NA; CDR3 protein: CASSWKTGELNTEAFF; CDR3 DNA: TGTGCCAGTAGTTGGAAGACAGGTGAATTGAACACTGAAGCTTTCTTT
V gene: TRBV7-6; D gene: NA; J gene: TRBJ2-7; clone size: NA; CDR3 protein: CASSLQGGTSPFF; CDR3 DNA: TGTGCCAGCAGCTTACAGGGGGGAACCTCCCCATTCTTC
V gene: TRBV4-2; D gene: NA; J gene: TRBJ1-3; clone size: NA; CDR3 protein: CASSQITGTSGNTIYF; CDR3 DNA: TGTGCCAGCAGCCAGATCACAGGGACCTCTGGAAACACCATATATTTT
V gene: TRBV7-8; D gene: NA; J gene: TRBJ2-7; clone size: NA; CDR3 protein: CASSRSRTGTSSSYEQYF; CDR3 DNA: TGTGCCAGCAGCCGCTCGCGAACCGGGACTTCGAGCTCCTACGAGCAGTACTTC
V gene: TRBV27; D gene: TRBD2; J gene: TRBJ2-7; clone size: NA; CDR3 protein: CASTRLAGDEQYF; CDR3 DNA: TGTGCCAGCACACGGCTAGCGGGAGACGAGCAGTACTTC
V gene: TRBV5-8; D gene: TRBD1; J gene: TRBJ2-5; clone size: NA; CDR3 protein: CASSSRQGDYGTQYF; CDR3 DNA: TGTGCCAGCAGCAGCAGACAGGGGGATTATGGGACCCAGTACTTC
V gene: TRBV5-1; D gene: NA; J gene: TRBJ1-1; clone size: NA; CDR3 protein: CASGEQGGDTEAFF; CDR3 DNA: TGCGCCAGCGGCGAACAGGGTGGGGACACTGAAGCTTTCTTT
V gene: TRBV6-1; D gene: TRBD1; J gene: TRBJ2-7; clone size: NA; CDR3 protein: CASAPGQDYEQYF; CDR3 DNA: TGTGCCAGCGCTCCGGGACAGGACTACGAGCAGTACTTC
V gene: TRBV18; D gene: NA; J gene: TRBJ1-3; clone size: once; CDR3 protein: CASSPAGNTIYF; CDR3 DNA: TGTGCCAGCTCCCCAGCCGGGAACACCATATATTTT
V gene: TRBV2; D gene: NA; J gene: TRBJ2-3; clone size: NA; CDR3 protein: CASSADSDTQYF; CDR3 DNA: TGTGCCAGCAGTGCGGACAGCGATACGCAGTATTTT
V gene: TRBV18; D gene: NA; J gene: TRBJ1-5; clone size: once; CDR3 protein: CASSPYSNQPQHF; CDR3 DNA: TGTGCCAGCTCACCGTATAGCAATCAGCCCCAGCATTTT
V gene: TRBV19; D gene: NA; J gene: TRBJ2-7; clone size: NA; CDR3 protein: CASSPQGRGAEQYF; CDR3 DNA: TGTGCCAGTAGTCCTCAGGGCCGTGGGGCGGAGCAGTACTTC
V gene: TRBV2; D gene: NA; J gene: TRBJ2-6; clone size: NA; CDR3 protein: CASSAGIAGANVLTF; CDR3 DNA: TGTGCCAGCAGTGCGGGAATTGCTGGGGCCAACGTCCTGACTTTC
V gene: TRBV15; D gene: NA; J gene: TRBJ2-1; clone size: few; CDR3 protein: CATSRGDSGYEQFF; CDR3 DNA: TGTGCCACCAGCAGAGGGGATAGCGGCTATGAGCAGTTCTTC
V gene: TRBV2; D gene: TRBD1; J gene: TRBJ1-6; clone size: NA; CDR3 protein: CASGSRTGGESPLHF; CDR3 DNA: TGTGCCAGCGGGAGTCGGACAGGGGGAGAATCACCCCTCCACTTT
V gene: TRBV2; D gene: TRBD1; J gene: TRBJ1-5; clone size: NA; CDR3 protein: CASNEQGNQPQHF; CDR3 DNA: TGTGCCAGCAACGAACAGGGGAATCAGCCCCAGCATTTT
V gene: TRBV7-2; D gene: TRBD2; J gene: TRBJ2-7; clone size: once; CDR3 protein: CASSLSGGPYEQYF; CDR3 DNA: TGTGCCAGCAGCTTAAGCGGGGGACCCTACGAGCAGTACTTC
V gene: TRBV7-8; D gene: TRBD1; J gene: TRBJ2-7; clone size: few; CDR3 protein: CASSQYTGDDEQYF; CDR3 DNA: TGTGCCAGCAGCCAGTACACAGGGGATGACGAGCAGTACTTC